This passage covers 4 T cell receptor beta chains from one sample sequenced in a study of blood T cell repertoires in COVID-19. This table comes from immunoSEQ multiplex PCR, and its TCRdb copy is limited to in-frame clones, with some not included. This table has 300,000 to 350,000 clones, around 89% appearing once. The material sequenced was peripheral blood. These receptors all stem from a woman aged 25 to 39 with COVID-19, enrolled during active disease.

This clone was detected only once. The chain carries TRBV5-1 and TRBJ2-2, with TRBD2 matching 8 bases. Germline lookup yields CDR1 SGHRS and CDR2 YFSETQ. V lost 4 bases, J lost 1 base, and 6 bases stayed unmatched. The CDR3 sequence is 16 residues long. The CDR3 coding sequence is TGCGCCAGCAGCCCCTTAGCGGGAAAGAACACCGGGGAGCTGTTTTTT. Amino acids: CASSPLAGKNTGELFF.

This chain uses TRBV2 with TRBJ2-2; no clear D. The V end was cut by 6 bases, the J end by 6 bases, with 8 bases between. CDR3 length: 12 residues. The V gene's germline CDR1 is SNHLY and CDR2 FYNNEI. CDR3 protein: CASRSGAGELFF. The CDR3 DNA reads TGTGCCAGCAGGTCGGGTGCCGGGGAGCTGTTTTTT.

In nucleotides, the CDR3 is TGTGCCAGCAGCCATAACAGCTACTATGGCTACACCTTC. Residues: CASSHNSYYGYTF. This chain uses TRBV3-1 (or the pseudogene TRBV3-2) with TRBJ1-2; D remains ambiguous. Germline lookup yields CDR1 LGHDT and CDR2 YNNKEL (reference sequence). The CDR3 runs to 13 residues. Trimming took off 3 bases at V and 3 bases at J, with 8 bases between the two ends.

The chain has TRBV6-5 and TRBJ1-2; possible D gene TRBD1, 5 bases. Trimming removed 7 bases at V and 6 bases at J, with 18 bases between. The CDR3 covers 14 residues. Germline V gene lookup returns CDR1 MNHEY and CDR2 SVGAGI. For the CDR3, the DNA is TGTGCCAGCAAATACCAGGGCCTGGATCATGGCTACACCTTC. Protein product: CASKYQGLDHGYTF.